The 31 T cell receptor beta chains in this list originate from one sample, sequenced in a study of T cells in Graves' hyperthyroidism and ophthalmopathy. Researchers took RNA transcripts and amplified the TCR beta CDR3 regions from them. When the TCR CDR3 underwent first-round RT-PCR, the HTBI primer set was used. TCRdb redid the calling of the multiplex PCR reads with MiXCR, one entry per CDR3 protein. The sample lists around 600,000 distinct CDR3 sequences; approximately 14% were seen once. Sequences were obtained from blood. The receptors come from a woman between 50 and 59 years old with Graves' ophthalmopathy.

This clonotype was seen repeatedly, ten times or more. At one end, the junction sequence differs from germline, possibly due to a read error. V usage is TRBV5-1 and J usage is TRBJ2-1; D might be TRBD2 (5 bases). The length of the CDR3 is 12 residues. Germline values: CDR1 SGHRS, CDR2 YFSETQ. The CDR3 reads CASSLEGVEQFF. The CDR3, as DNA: TGTGCCAGCAGCTTAGAGGGAGTCGAGCAGTTCTTC. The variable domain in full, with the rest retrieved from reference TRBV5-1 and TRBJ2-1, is KAGVTQTPRYLIKTRGQQVTLSCSPISGHRSVSWYQQTPGQGLQFLFEYFSETQRNKGNFPGRFSGRQFSNSRSEMNVSTLELGDSALYLCASSLEGVEQFFGPGTRLTVL.

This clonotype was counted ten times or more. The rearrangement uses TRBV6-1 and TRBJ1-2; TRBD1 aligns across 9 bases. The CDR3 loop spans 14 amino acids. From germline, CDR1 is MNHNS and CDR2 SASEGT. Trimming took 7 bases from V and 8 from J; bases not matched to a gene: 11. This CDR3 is CASTSLQGAGGYTF. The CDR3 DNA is TGTGCCAGCACCTCCCTACAGGGGGCCGGCGGCTACACCTTC.

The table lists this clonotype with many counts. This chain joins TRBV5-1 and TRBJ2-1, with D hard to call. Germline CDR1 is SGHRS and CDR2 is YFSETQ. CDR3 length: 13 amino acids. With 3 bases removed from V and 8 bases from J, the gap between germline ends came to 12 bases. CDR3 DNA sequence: TGCGCCAGCAGCTCAATCCGCGGCGATGAGCAGTTCTTC. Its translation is CASSSIRGDEQFF. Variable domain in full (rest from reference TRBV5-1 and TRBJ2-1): KAGVTQTPRYLIKTRGQQVTLSCSPISGHRSVSWYQQTPGQGLQFLFEYFSETQRNKGNFPGRFSGRQFSNSRSEMNVSTLELGDSALYLCASSSIRGDEQFFGPGTRLTVL.

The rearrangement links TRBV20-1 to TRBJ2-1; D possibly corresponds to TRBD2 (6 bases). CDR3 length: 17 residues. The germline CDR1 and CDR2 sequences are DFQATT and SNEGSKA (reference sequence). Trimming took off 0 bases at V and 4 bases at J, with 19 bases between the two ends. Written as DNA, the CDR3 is TGCAGTGCTAGAGATGAGTTGGCGGGATCTCTTTACAATGAGCAGTTCTTC. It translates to CSARDELAGSLYNEQFF.

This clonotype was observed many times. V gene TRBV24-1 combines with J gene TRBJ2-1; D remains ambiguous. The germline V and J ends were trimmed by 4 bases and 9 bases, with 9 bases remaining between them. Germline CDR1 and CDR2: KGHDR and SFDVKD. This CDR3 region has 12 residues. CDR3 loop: CATSEDSFEQFF. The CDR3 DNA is TGTGCCACCAGTGAAGATAGCTTTGAGCAGTTCTTC.

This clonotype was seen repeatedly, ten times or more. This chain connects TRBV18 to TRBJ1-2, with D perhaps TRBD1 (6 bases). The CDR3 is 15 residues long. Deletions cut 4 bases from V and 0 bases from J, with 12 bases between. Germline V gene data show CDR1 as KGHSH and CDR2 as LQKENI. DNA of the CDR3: TGTGCCAGCTCACGAAACAGGGACTCTAACTATGGCTACACCTTC. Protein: CASSRNRDSNYGYTF.

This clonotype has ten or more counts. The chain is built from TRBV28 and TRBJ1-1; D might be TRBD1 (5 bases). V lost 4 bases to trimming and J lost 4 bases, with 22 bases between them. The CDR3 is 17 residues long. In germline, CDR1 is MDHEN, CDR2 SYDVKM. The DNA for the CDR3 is TGTGCCAGCAGTTCACCCTACAGGTTAGGTTTTGGCACTGAAGCTTTCTTT. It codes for CASSSPYRLGFGTEAFF.

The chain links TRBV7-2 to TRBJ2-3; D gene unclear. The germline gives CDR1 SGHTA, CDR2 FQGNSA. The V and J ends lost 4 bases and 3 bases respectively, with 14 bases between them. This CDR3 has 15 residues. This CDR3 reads CASSSQGFRTDTQYF. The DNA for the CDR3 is TGTGCCAGCAGCTCCCAAGGGTTTAGAACAGATACGCAGTATTTT.

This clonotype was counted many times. The CDR3: CASSRPLVELLGTEAFF. CDR3 sequence (DNA): TGTGCCAGCAGCCGACCCTTGGTGGAGTTGCTCGGCACTGAAGCTTTCTTT. This sequence joins TRBV7-8 and TRBJ1-1; D gene ambiguous. CDR3 length equals 17 residues. Trimming took 5 bases from V and 4 from J, leaving 23 bases between them. The germline CDR1 and CDR2 sequences are SGHVS and FQNEAQ.

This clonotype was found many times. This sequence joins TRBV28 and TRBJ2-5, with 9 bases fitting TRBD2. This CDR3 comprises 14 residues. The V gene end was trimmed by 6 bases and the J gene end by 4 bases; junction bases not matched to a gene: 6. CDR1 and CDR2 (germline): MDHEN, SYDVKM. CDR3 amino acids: CASSLAGTGETQYF. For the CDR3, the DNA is TGTGCCAGCAGCCTAGCGGGGACTGGAGAGACCCAGTACTTC.

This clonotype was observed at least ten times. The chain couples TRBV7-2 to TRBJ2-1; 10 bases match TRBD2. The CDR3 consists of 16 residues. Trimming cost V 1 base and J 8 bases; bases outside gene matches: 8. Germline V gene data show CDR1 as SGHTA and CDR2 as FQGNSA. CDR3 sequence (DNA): TGTGCCAGCAGCTTAGACCCTAGCGGGAGTTTATATGAGCAGTTCTTC. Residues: CASSLDPSGSLYEQFF.

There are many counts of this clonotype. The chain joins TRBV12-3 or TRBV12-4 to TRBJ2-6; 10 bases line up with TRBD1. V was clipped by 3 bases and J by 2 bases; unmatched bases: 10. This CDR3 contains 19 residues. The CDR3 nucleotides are TGTGCCAGCAGTTTCTCCCCCGGGACAGGGGACCCTGGGGCCAACGTCCTGACTTTC. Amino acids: CASSFSPGTGDPGANVLTF.

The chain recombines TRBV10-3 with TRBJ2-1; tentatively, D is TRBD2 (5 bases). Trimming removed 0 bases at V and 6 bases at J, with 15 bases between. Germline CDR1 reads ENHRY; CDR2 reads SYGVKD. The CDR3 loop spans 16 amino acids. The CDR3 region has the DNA TGTGCCATCAGTGAGTCAACGACCGGGGTATCCAATGAGCAGTTCTTC. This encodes CAISESTTGVSNEQFF.

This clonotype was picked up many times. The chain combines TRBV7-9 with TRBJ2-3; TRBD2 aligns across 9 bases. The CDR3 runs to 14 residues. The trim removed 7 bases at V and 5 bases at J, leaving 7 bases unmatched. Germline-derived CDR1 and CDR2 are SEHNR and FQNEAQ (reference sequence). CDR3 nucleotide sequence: TGTGCCAGCAAGGAATTTAGCGGGAGAGATACGCAGTATTTT. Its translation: CASKEFSGRDTQYF.

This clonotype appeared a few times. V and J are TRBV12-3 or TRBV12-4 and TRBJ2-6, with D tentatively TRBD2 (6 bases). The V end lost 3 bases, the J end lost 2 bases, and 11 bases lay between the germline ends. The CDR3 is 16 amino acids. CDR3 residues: CASSFSTGAGANVLTF. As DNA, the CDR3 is TGTGCCAGCAGTTTCTCAACGGGGGCTGGGGCCAACGTCCTGACTTTC.

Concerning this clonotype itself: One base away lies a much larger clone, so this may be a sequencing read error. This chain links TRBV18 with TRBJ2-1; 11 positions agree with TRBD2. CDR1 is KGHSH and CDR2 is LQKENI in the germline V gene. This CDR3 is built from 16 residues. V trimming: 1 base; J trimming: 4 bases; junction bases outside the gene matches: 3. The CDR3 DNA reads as TGTGCCAGCTCACCACAGACTAGCGGGATGTACAATGAGCAGTTCTTC. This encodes CASSPQTSGMYNEQFF.

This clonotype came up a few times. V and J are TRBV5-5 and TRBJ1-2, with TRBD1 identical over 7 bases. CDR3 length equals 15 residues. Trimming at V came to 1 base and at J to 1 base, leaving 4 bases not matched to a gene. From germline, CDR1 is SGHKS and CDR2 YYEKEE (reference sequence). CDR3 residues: CASSLYGQVNYGYTF. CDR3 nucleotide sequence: TGTGCCAGCAGCTTGTATGGACAGGTTAACTATGGCTACACCTTC. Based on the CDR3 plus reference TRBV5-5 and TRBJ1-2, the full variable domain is DAGVTQSPTHLIKTRGQQVTLRCSPISGHKSVSWYQQVLGQGPQFIFQYYEKEERGRGNFPDRFSARQFPNYSSELNVNALLLGDSALYLCASSLYGQVNYGYTFGSGTRLTVV.

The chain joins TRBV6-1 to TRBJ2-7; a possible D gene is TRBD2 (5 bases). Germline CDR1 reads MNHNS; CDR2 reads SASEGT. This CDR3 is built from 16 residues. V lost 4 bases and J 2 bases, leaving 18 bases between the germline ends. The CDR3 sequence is CASSARVAVIAYEQYF. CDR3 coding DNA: TGTGCCAGCAGTGCGAGGGTGGCGGTAATCGCCTACGAGCAGTACTTC.

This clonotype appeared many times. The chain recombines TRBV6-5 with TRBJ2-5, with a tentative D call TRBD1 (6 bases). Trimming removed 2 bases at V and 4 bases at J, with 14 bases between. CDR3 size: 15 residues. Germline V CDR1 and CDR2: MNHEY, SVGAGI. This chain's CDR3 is CASSYESGVGETQYF. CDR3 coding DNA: TGTGCCAGCAGTTACGAGTCAGGGGTCGGAGAGACCCAGTACTTC.

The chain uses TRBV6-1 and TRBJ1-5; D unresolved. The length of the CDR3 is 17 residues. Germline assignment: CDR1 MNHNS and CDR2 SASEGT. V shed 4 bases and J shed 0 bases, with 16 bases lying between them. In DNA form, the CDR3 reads TGTGCCAGCAGTGCCGGGTTTAGCACTTATAGCAATCAGCCCCAGCATTTT. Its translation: CASSAGFSTYSNQPQHF.

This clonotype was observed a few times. The DNA of the CDR3 is TGCGCCAGCATTCCAGGGTGGGACACCGGGGAGCTGTTTTTT. This translates into CASIPGWDTGELFF. The rearrangement joins TRBV5-1 to TRBJ2-2; TRBD1 might be the D (5 bases). The CDR3 spans 14 residues. V was clipped by 6 bases and J by 3 bases, with 12 bases between them. Germline CDR1 reads SGHRS; CDR2 reads YFSETQ. The full variable domain, in which reference TRBV5-1 and TRBJ2-2 provide the parts outside the CDR3, is KAGVTQTPRYLIKTRGQQVTLSCSPISGHRSVSWYQQTPGQGLQFLFEYFSETQRNKGNFPGRFSGRQFSNSRSEMNVSTLELGDSALYLCASIPGWDTGELFFGEGSRLTVL.

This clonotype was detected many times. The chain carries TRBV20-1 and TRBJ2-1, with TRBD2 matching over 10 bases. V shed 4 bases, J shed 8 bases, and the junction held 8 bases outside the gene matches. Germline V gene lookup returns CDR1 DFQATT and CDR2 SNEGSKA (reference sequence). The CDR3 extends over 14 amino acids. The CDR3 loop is CSAKREGLRDEQFF. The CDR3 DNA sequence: TGCAGTGCTAAGCGGGAGGGCCTTCGGGATGAGCAGTTCTTC.

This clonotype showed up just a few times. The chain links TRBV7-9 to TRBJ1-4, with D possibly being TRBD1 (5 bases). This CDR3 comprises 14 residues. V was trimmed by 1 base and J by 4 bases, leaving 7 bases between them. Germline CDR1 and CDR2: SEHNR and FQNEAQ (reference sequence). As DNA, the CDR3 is TGTGCCAGCAGCTTAGGACAGCATAATGAAAAACTGTTTTTT. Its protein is CASSLGQHNEKLFF.

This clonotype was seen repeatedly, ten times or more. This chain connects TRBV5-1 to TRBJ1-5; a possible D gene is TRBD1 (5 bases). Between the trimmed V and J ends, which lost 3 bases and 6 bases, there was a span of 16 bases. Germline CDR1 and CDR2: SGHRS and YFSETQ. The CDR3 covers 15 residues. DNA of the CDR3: TGCGCCAGCAGCTCAATTTCGGGACCCGGTCAGCCCCAGCATTTT. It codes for CASSSISGPGQPQHF.

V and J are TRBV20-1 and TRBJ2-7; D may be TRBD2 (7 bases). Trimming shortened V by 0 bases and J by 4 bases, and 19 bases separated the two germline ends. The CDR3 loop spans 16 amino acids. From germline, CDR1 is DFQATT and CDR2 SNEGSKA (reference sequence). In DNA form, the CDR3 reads TGCAGTGCTAGAGATGGCGGGGGCGGGGATTGGTACGAGCAGTACTTC. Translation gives CSARDGGGGDWYEQYF.

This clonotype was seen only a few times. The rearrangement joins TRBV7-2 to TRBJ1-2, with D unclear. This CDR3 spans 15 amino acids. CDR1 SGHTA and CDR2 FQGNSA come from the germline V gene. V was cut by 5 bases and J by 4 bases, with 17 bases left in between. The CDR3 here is CASSPYIGLGYGYTF. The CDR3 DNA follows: TGTGCCAGCAGCCCCTATATTGGCTTAGGCTATGGCTACACCTTC.

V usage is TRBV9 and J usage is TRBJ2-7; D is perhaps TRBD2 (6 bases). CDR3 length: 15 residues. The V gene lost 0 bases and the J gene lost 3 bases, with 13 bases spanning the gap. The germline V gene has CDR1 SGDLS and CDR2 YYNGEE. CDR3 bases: TGTGCCAGCAGCGTAGACGTGGGACTCGACTACGAGCAGTACTTC. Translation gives CASSVDVGLDYEQYF.

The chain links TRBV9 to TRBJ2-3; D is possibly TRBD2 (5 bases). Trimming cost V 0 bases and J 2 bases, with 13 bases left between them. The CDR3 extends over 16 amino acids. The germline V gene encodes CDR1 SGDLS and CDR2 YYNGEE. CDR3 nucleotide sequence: TGTGCCAGCAGCGTAGGGGCTAGCAGGCCCACAGATACGCAGTATTTT. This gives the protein CASSVGASRPTDTQYF.

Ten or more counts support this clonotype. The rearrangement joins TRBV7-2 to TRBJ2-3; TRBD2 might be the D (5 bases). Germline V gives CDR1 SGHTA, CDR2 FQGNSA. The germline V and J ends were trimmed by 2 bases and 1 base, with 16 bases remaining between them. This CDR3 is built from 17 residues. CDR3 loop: CASSLSSRTHRTDTQYF. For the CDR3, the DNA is TGTGCCAGCAGCTTATCGTCTAGGACTCACCGCACAGATACGCAGTATTTT.

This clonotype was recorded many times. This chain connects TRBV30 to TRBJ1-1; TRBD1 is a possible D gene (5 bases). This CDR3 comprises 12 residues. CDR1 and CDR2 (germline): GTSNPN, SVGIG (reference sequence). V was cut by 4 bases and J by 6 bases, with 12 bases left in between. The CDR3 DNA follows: TGTGCCTGGACCCGGGACCGTTCTGAAGCTTTCTTT. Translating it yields CAWTRDRSEAFF.

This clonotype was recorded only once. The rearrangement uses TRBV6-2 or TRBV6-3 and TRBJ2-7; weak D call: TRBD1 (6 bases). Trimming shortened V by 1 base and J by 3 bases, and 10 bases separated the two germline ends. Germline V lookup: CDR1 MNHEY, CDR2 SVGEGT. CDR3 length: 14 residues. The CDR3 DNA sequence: TGTGCCAGCAGTTACTTGGGACACGGCTACGAGCAGTACTTC. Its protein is CASSYLGHGYEQYF.